Listed here are 23 T cell receptor beta chains from one sample, sequenced in a study of TIL therapy for anti-PD-1-resistant metastatic lung cancer. The time point denotes: pre-treatment sample, taken before nivolumab and TIL therapy. The immunoSEQ assay was v3. Some clones are missing from TCRdb's copy, which holds only in-frame ones; the method was immunoSEQ multiplex PCR. This table holds approximately 60,000 clones, about 81% found once. The material sequenced was blood, taken at baseline. The source of these receptors is a person between 25 and 80 years old with non-small cell lung cancer.

V gene TRBV5-8 combines with J gene TRBJ2-3; perhaps TRBD2 as D (7 bases). The CDR3 has 18 residues. V was pared by 4 bases and J by 2 bases, with 23 bases between. Germline-derived CDR1 and CDR2 are SGHTS and YDEGEE. CDR3 sequence: CASSPGTTGGHNTDTQYF. The CDR3 DNA sequence: TGTGCCAGCAGCCCCGGGACTACCGGGGGGCACAACACAGATACGCAGTATTTT.

V and J are TRBV11-2 and TRBJ2-1; D is uncertain. The V end lost 0 bases, the J end lost 2 bases, and 11 bases lay between the germline ends. Germline lookup yields CDR1 SGHAT and CDR2 FQNNGV. The CDR3 spans 16 residues. CDR3 DNA: TGTGCCAGCAGCTTAGAATGGGGAACCGCCTACAATGAGCAGTTCTTC. It is translated as CASSLEWGTAYNEQFF. The full variable domain, its missing parts supplied by reference TRBV11-2 and TRBJ2-1, is EAGVAQSPRYKIIEKRQSVAFWCNPISGHATLYWYQQILGQGPKLLIQFQNNGVVDDSQLPKDRFSAERLKGVDSTLKIQPAKLEDSAVYLCASSLEWGTAYNEQFFGPGTRLTVL.

This clone was found a few times. The J gene is TRBJ2-2, the V gene TRBV7-3; D is undetermined. The germline V gene has CDR1 SGHTA and CDR2 FQGTGA. The CDR3 sequence is 14 residues long. V lost 4 bases, J lost 6 bases, and 12 bases lay in between. For the CDR3, the DNA is TGTGCCAGCAGCTCTCCTGGACGGGCCGGGGAGCTGTTTTTT. This sequence encodes CASSSPGRAGELFF. Based on the CDR3 plus reference TRBV7-3 and TRBJ2-2, the full variable domain is GAGVSQTPSNKVTEKGKYVELRCDPISGHTALYWYRQSLGQGPEFLIYFQGTGAADDSGLPNDRFFAVRPEGSVSTLKIQRTERGDSAVYLCASSSPGRAGELFFGEGSRLTVL.

The V call is TRBV27, the J call TRBJ2-5; 7 positions agree with TRBD1. The germline V gene has CDR1 MNHEY and CDR2 SMNVEV (reference sequence). The CDR3 totals 14 residues. V was clipped by 2 bases and J by 5 bases; unmatched bases: 5. The CDR3 sequence is CASSLKGARETQYF. For the CDR3, the DNA is TGTGCCAGCAGTTTAAAGGGGGCGCGGGAGACCCAGTACTTC.

The genes are TRBV9 and TRBJ2-1, with 8 bases that match TRBD2. CDR3 length equals 15 residues. The germline gives CDR1 SGDLS, CDR2 YYNGEE. V trimming: 7 bases; J trimming: 4 bases; junction bases outside the gene matches: 10. The CDR3 is CASSGAGGPYNEQFF. CDR3 DNA: TGTGCCAGCTCCGGGGCGGGGGGACCGTACAATGAGCAGTTCTTC.

The chain employs TRBV28 and TRBJ2-1; D possibly corresponds to TRBD2 (5 bases). This CDR3 region has 12 residues. Trimming removed 11 bases from V and 0 bases from J, with 8 bases in between. Germline assignment: CDR1 MDHEN and CDR2 SYDVKM. Here the CDR3 reads CAGGPSYNEQFF. CDR3 in DNA: TGTGCCGGAGGACCCTCCTACAATGAGCAGTTCTTC.

The chain has TRBV30 and TRBJ2-3; 7 bases agree with TRBD1. The germline V gene encodes CDR1 GTSNPN and CDR2 SVGIG (reference sequence). This CDR3 comprises 15 residues. Unmatched junction bases numbered 4, after V lost 1 base and J lost 0 bases. The CDR3 spells CAWSGGQLSTDTQYF. The CDR3 nucleotides are TGTGCCTGGAGTGGGGGACAGCTAAGCACAGATACGCAGTATTTT.

The chain recombines TRBV6-2 or TRBV6-3 with TRBJ2-5; 7 bases fit TRBD2. The V gene end was trimmed by 6 bases and the J gene end by 0 bases; junction bases not matched to a gene: 13. Germline-derived CDR1 and CDR2 are MNHEY and SVGEGT. The CDR3 loop spans 17 amino acids. The CDR3 sequence: CASSARGVAVYQETQYF. CDR3 nucleotide sequence: TGTGCCAGCAGCGCCCGGGGGGTAGCGGTGTACCAAGAGACCCAGTACTTC.

The chain is built from TRBV2 and TRBJ1-4; the D gene is possibly TRBD1 (6 bases). V lost 7 bases to trimming and J lost 6 bases, with 18 bases between them. CDR1 SNHLY and CDR2 FYNNEI come from the germline V gene. The CDR3 spans 15 residues. The CDR3 reads CASNQDSGVDEKLFF. CDR3 DNA sequence: TGTGCCAGCAACCAGGACAGCGGGGTTGATGAAAAACTGTTTTTT.

V gene TRBV7-8 combines with J gene TRBJ2-2; D ambiguous. Trimming pared 2 bases from V and 5 bases from J, leaving 15 bases between. Germline loops: CDR1 SGHVS, CDR2 FQNEAQ. CDR3 length: 16 residues. This CDR3 is CASSLIGRPQTGELFF. For the CDR3, the DNA is TGTGCCAGCAGCTTAATTGGCCGTCCTCAAACCGGGGAGCTGTTTTTT.

This clone has a handful of counts. This chain uses TRBV11-2 with TRBJ2-5; unclear D gene. The CDR3 is 13 residues long. The V gene lost 1 base and the J gene lost 4 bases, with 7 bases spanning the gap. CDR1 and CDR2 (germline): SGHAT, FQNNGV. CDR3: CASSLVSAETQYF. The CDR3 nucleotides are TGTGCCAGCAGCTTAGTTTCCGCAGAGACCCAGTACTTC. The full variable domain, its missing parts supplied by reference TRBV11-2 and TRBJ2-5, is EAGVAQSPRYKIIEKRQSVAFWCNPISGHATLYWYQQILGQGPKLLIQFQNNGVVDDSQLPKDRFSAERLKGVDSTLKIQPAKLEDSAVYLCASSLVSAETQYFGPGTRLLVL.

The chain has TRBV5-4 and TRBJ2-1; the D is unclear. V was trimmed by 3 bases and J by 6 bases, leaving 13 bases between them. Germline values: CDR1 SGHNT, CDR2 YYREEE (reference sequence). This CDR3 is built from 14 residues. CDR3 in amino acids: CASSSQTAPNEQFF. The CDR3 DNA reads TGTGCCAGCAGCTCCCAAACAGCCCCCAATGAGCAGTTCTTC. Full variable domain (remainder filled in from reference TRBV5-4 and TRBJ2-1): ETGVTQSPTHLIKTRGQQVTLRCSSQSGHNTVSWYQQALGQGPQFIFQYYREEENGRGNFPPRFSGLQFPNYSSELNVNALELDDSALYLCASSSQTAPNEQFFGPGTRLTVL.

The chain links TRBV20-1 to TRBJ2-1; D remains unclear. Germline V lookup: CDR1 DFQATT, CDR2 SNEGSKA (reference sequence). The CDR3 has 11 residues. Trimming pared 6 bases from V and 7 bases from J, leaving 10 bases between. The CDR3 is CSADAWNEQFF. DNA of the CDR3: TGCAGTGCAGACGCGTGGAATGAGCAGTTCTTC.

The rearrangement uses TRBV28 and TRBJ1-1, with 11 bases that match TRBD1. This CDR3 region has 14 residues. V was pared by 6 bases and J by 5 bases, with 5 bases of the junction left unmatched. Germline V lookup: CDR1 MDHEN, CDR2 SYDVKM. The CDR3 here is CASRDRGRGTEAFF. CDR3 bases: TGTGCCAGCAGGGACAGGGGGCGGGGGACTGAAGCTTTCTTT.

CDR3 DNA: TGTGCCAGCAGTTTAACCCTCGTGGAGACCCAGTACTTC. Translating it yields CASSLTLVETQYF. The chain recombines TRBV28 with TRBJ2-5; D ambiguous. This CDR3 is 13 amino acids long. V was cut by 2 bases and J by 5 bases, with 9 bases left in between. Germline CDR1 is MDHEN and CDR2 is SYDVKM. The complete variable domain, with remaining parts taken from reference TRBV28 and TRBJ2-5, reads DVKVTQSSRYLVKRTGEKVFLECVQDMDHENMFWYRQDPGLGLRLIYFSYDVKMKEKGDIPEGYSVSREKKERFSLILESASTNQTSMYLCASSLTLVETQYFGPGTRLLVL.

This chain uses TRBV5-8 with TRBJ2-5; 15 bases fit TRBD2. Losses at the gene ends were 3 bases for V and 3 bases for J; bases not matched to a gene: 6. CDR1 is SGHTS and CDR2 is YDEGEE in the germline V gene. This CDR3 has 17 amino acids. CDR3 nucleotides: TGTGCCAGCAGCTCCTCCGGGACTAGCGGGGGGAAAGAGACCCAGTACTTC. Translating gives CASSSSGTSGGKETQYF.

The chain employs TRBV7-9 and TRBJ1-6; D is unresolved. There are 14 residues in the CDR3. Per germline, CDR1 SEHNR and CDR2 FQNEAQ (reference sequence). With 4 bases removed from V and 7 bases from J, the gap between germline ends came to 11 bases. CDR3 nucleotide sequence: TGTGCCAGCAGCTCCCGGGTAGGGAATTCACCCCTCCACTTT. It yields the protein CASSSRVGNSPLHF.

The chain is built from TRBV7-2 and TRBJ1-2; the D is unclear. V was shortened by 1 base and J by 8 bases, with 14 bases between the two germline ends. Germline V lookup: CDR1 SGHTA, CDR2 FQGNSA. This CDR3 is 14 amino acids long. CDR3 in DNA: TGTGCCAGCAGCTTAGGGGTCTTATTGTTCGGCTACACCTTC. Amino acid sequence: CASSLGVLLFGYTF.

This clone was seen a single time. The V gene is TRBV5-1, the J gene TRBJ1-4, with D possibly TRBD1 on 5 matching bases. This CDR3 has 14 residues. Looked up from germline, CDR1 is SGHRS and CDR2 is YFSETQ. Trimming stripped 7 bases from V and 7 bases from J, with 17 bases between. As DNA, the CDR3 is TGCGCCAGCGGACGGGACCTTATGGGTGAAAAACTGTTTTTT. This sequence encodes CASGRDLMGEKLFF. The full variable domain, with the rest looked up from reference TRBV5-1 and TRBJ1-4, is KAGVTQTPRYLIKTRGQQVTLSCSPISGHRSVSWYQQTPGQGLQFLFEYFSETQRNKGNFPGRFSGRQFSNSRSEMNVSTLELGDSALYLCASGRDLMGEKLFFGSGTQLSVL.

V usage is TRBV7-9 and J usage is TRBJ2-6; 7 nucleotides line up with TRBD2. With V trimmed by 3 bases and J by 3 bases, 8 bases remained unmatched. Germline assignment: CDR1 SEHNR and CDR2 FQNEAQ (reference sequence). The CDR3 has 17 amino acids. CDR3: CASSFDKGRGGANVLTF. The CDR3 DNA sequence: TGTGCCAGCAGCTTTGACAAGGGGAGGGGTGGGGCCAACGTCCTGACTTTC. The variable domain in full, with the rest retrieved from reference TRBV7-9 and TRBJ2-6, is DTGVSQNPRHKITKRGQNVTFRCDPISEHNRLYWYRQTLGQGPEFLTYFQNEAQLEKSRLLSDRFSAERPKGSFSTLEIQRTEQGDSAMYLCASSFDKGRGGANVLTFGAGSRLTVL.

V and J are TRBV12-5 and TRBJ1-6, with a tentative D call TRBD1 (6 bases). CDR3 length: 20 amino acids. V was shortened by 2 bases and J by 2 bases, with 22 bases between the two germline ends. The germline V gene encodes CDR1 LGHNT and CDR2 FRNRAP. In DNA, the CDR3 is TGTGCTAGTGGTTTGCCCATTCGGAAGGGGGGCCGACCCTATAATTCACCCCTCCACTTT. Translated: CASGLPIRKGGRPYNSPLHF.

The chain links TRBV29-1 to TRBJ2-2; a possible D gene is TRBD2 (6 bases). The CDR3 extends over 12 amino acids. Deletions cut 6 bases from V and 2 bases from J, with 7 bases between. Germline V gives CDR1 SQVTM, CDR2 ANQGSEA. This chain's CDR3 is CSVDYNTGELFF. The CDR3 DNA sequence: TGCAGCGTGGACTATAACACCGGGGAGCTGTTTTTT.

The chain combines TRBV6-5 with TRBJ1-5; no reliable D call. Between the trimmed V and J ends, which lost 6 bases and 0 bases, there was a span of 9 bases. The germline gives CDR1 MNHEY, CDR2 SVGAGI. The CDR3 has 14 amino acids. As DNA, the CDR3 is TGTGCCAGCAGCCGCCCAAGTAGCAATCAGCCCCAGCATTTT. Translated, it gives CASSRPSSNQPQHF.